The rows below give T cell receptor beta chains drawn from one sample of a study of T cells in Graves' hyperthyroidism and ophthalmopathy. MiXCR was run by TCRdb on the multiplex PCR reads, yielding one entry per CDR3 protein. In the table there are about 550,000 distinct CDR3 sequences, roughly 20% of which are singletons. The sequenced sample consisted of blood. These receptors were obtained from a man between 18 and 29 years old with Graves' hyperthyroidism. Both conserved end residues are part of each CDR3. D genes are given only for firm matches. Clone size is shown for a subset of rows, as once, few, many or a class of expanded clone.

d_call j_call v_call clone_size cdr3_nt cdr3_aa
. TRBJ2-7 TRBV6-1 many TGTGCCAGCAGTGAATGGGGCCAGGGCTCATCCTACGAGCAGTACTTC CASSEWGQGSSYEQYF
TRBD2 TRBJ2-7 TRBV12-3/TRBV12-4 few TGTGCCAGCAGTTTGGCTAGCGGGGTATTCTACGAGCAGTACTTC CASSLASGVFYEQYF
TRBD1 TRBJ1-1 TRBV29-1 . TGCAGCGCTGGGACAGGGAAGGGGACTGAAGCTTTCTTT CSAGTGKGTEAFF
. TRBJ2-5 TRBV27 once TGTGCCAGCAGTACAGAGCGAGGGGAGACCCAGTACTTC CASSTERGETQYF
. TRBJ1-2 TRBV29-1 many TGCAGCGTTGAGGGGGGGAGGAGGTATGGCTACACCTTC CSVEGGRRYGYTF
TRBD1 TRBJ1-6 TRBV5-1 . TGCGCCAGCAGTCGCGGACAGGGGGCTTTTAATTCACCCCTCCACTTT CASSRGQGAFNSPLHF
. TRBJ1-2 TRBV11-1 . TGTGCCAGCAGCTTAGAGGGGAATGGCTACGCCTTC CASSLEGNGYAF
TRBD1 TRBJ2-7 TRBV11-2 few TGTGCCAGCAGCCCGGACAGGACCCACTCCTACGAGCAGTACTTC CASSPDRTHSYEQYF
. TRBJ2-7 TRBV20-1 . TGCAGCTATACCGCAGACGATACGGGGCAGTACTTC CSYTADDTGQYF
TRBD1 TRBJ2-7 TRBV7-2 . TGTGCCAGCAGCTTAGCGGGACAGGTTGAGTTCGTCGAGCAGTACTTC CASSLAGQVEFVEQYF
. TRBJ1-2 TRBV4-1 few TGCGCCAGCAGCCAAGCTAAGACAGAGCCCGGGGAAAGCTACACCTTC CASSQAKTEPGESYTF
TRBD2 TRBJ2-7 TRBV28 many TGTGCCAGCAGTCCCCCCGCGGGGGTTGGCTACGAGCAGTACTTC CASSPPAGVGYEQYF
TRBD1 TRBJ2-5 TRBV12-3/TRBV12-4 many TGTGCCAGCAGTTTGGAGACAGGGCAAGAGACCCAGTACTTC CASSLETGQETQYF
TRBD1 TRBJ1-1 TRBV11-2 . TGTGCCTGTAAACTACAGGGGTACACTGAAGCTTTCTTT CACKLQGYTEAFF
. TRBJ2-5 TRBV29-1 many TGCAGCGGAGGCGAAGAGACCCAGTACTTC CSGGEETQYF
TRBD1 TRBJ2-5 TRBV29-1 few TGCAGCGTTGAAGGAGGGGGCAAAGAGACCCAGTACTTC CSVEGGGKETQYF
TRBD1 TRBJ1-1 TRBV20-1 few TGCAGTGCTAGAGATAGTAGGACAGGAGGGACTGAAGCTTTCTTT CSARDSRTGGTEAFF
. TRBJ2-7 TRBV20-1 . TGCAGTGCTAGAGATCCGGGACTCTCCTACGAGCAGTACTTC CSARDPGLSYEQYF
. TRBJ1-1 TRBV6-1 . TGTGCCAGCAGCCCCCGATGGCAGAGGAACACTGAAGCTTTCTTT CASSPRWQRNTEAFF
. TRBJ1-5 TRBV2 . TGTGCCAGCACGGTACAGTCGCGTCAGCCCCAGCATTTT CASTVQSRQPQHF
. TRBJ2-2 TRBV20-1 many TGCAGTGCTAGGGACGCTTTTGCCGGGGAGCTGTTTTTT CSARDAFAGELFF
TRBD1 TRBJ1-2 TRBV27 many TGTGCCAGCAGTCCGAACAGGGGAGGTGGCTACACCTTC CASSPNRGGGYTF
. TRBJ1-1 TRBV28 many TGTGCCAGCAGTGCATGGGCCACTGAAGCTTTCTTT CASSAWATEAFF
. TRBJ2-4 TRBV6-9 . TGTGCCAGCAGTTATCTGAGGAATGACATTCAGTACTTC CASSYLRNDIQYF
TRBD2 TRBJ2-7 TRBV7-2 many TGTGCCAGCAGCTCCCTAGCGGGGGGAACCTACGAGCAGTACTTC CASSSLAGGTYEQYF
. TRBJ1-1 TRBV28 many TGTGCCAGCAGTCCTCAACAGCAGAACACTGAAGCTTTCTTT CASSPQQQNTEAFF
TRBD2 TRBJ2-5 TRBV20-1 . TGCAGTGCTAGGGGGGGGGAAATCTCCCCAAAGGAGACCCAGTACTTC CSARGGEISPKETQYF
. TRBJ2-7 TRBV6-6 many TGTGCCAGCAGTTACTCGCGTACAGGGAGATACGAGCAGTACTTC CASSYSRTGRYEQYF
TRBD1 TRBJ1-2 TRBV12-5 . TGTGCTAGTGGTCTCCTCGTACAGGGGCATGGTTACACCTTC CASGLLVQGHGYTF
. TRBJ2-5 TRBV6-2/TRBV6-3 few TGTGCCAGCAGTTCTTACCAATTAGAGACCCAGTACTTC CASSSYQLETQYF
TRBD1 TRBJ1-2 TRBV5-6 few TGTGCCAGCAGCGGGCCGGGACAGTCCTATGGCTACACCTTC CASSGPGQSYGYTF
. TRBJ1-2 TRBV20-1 many TGCAGCGCGAGGCTCGGGGGCTATGGCTACGCCTTC CSARLGGYGYAF
TRBD1 TRBJ2-7 TRBV11-2 many TGTGCCAGCAGATCTCTTGGCAGGGGGAAATCCTACGAGCAGTACTTC CASRSLGRGKSYEQYF
TRBD1 TRBJ1-1 TRBV5-1 many TGCGCCAGCGGGCAGGGGGCAAACACTGAAGCTTTCTTT CASGQGANTEAFF
. TRBJ1-1 TRBV27 many TGTGCCAGCAGACCGGTCCCAGGCACTGAAGCTTTCTTT CASRPVPGTEAFF
TRBD1 TRBJ1-5 TRBV28 many TGTGCCAGCAGTACATTGACAGGGGGCAAACAGCCCCAGCATTTT CASSTLTGGKQPQHF
. TRBJ1-2 TRBV19 few TGTGCCAGTAGTATAGATCCCAGGGCGCGCGGGGGCTACACCTTC CASSIDPRARGGYTF
. TRBJ1-1 TRBV6-5 many TGTGCCAGCAGTTACGGATCAAACACTGAAGCTTTCTTT CASSYGSNTEAFF
. TRBJ2-6 TRBV10-3 few TGTGCCATCAGTGAAAGGAAACAGGGAGGGGGCTCTGGGGCCAACGTCCTGACTTTC CAISERKQGGGSGANVLTF
. TRBJ1-6 TRBV2 many TGTGCCAGCAGTTCCCCTCCGACCGGGTATAATTCACCCCTCCACTTT CASSSPPTGYNSPLHF
. TRBJ1-1 TRBV7-2 . TGTGCCAGCAGCCTAAGTGCTGGGATGAACACTGAAGCTTTCTTT CASSLSAGMNTEAFF
TRBD1 TRBJ2-5 TRBV13 . TGTGCCAGCAGCCCCCGGACAGGGTTGAAGACCCAGTACTTC CASSPRTGLKTQYF
. TRBJ2-5 TRBV15 many TGTGCCACCAGCAATGGGGGGAGAGGCGTAATAGAGACCCAGTACTTC CATSNGGRGVIETQYF
. TRBJ2-2 TRBV10-2 many TGCGCCAGCAGTGTTACGGGACAGAACACCGGGGAGCTGTTTTTT CASSVTGQNTGELFF
. TRBJ1-5 TRBV12-3/TRBV12-4 . TGTGCCAGCAGTTTTTGGGAGGGCCCGCCTAAAGGCAATCAGCCCCAGCATTTT CASSFWEGPPKGNQPQHF
. TRBJ2-7 TRBV16 . TGTGCCAGCAGCCAATCCCTGGCCAGCTCCTACGAGCAGTACTTC CASSQSLASSYEQYF
. TRBJ1-1 TRBV6-2/TRBV6-3 . TGTGCCAGCAGTTCAGGCATTGCCGTAAACACTGAAGCTTTCTTT CASSSGIAVNTEAFF
. TRBJ2-7 TRBV5-1 . TGCGCCAGCAGCTCGCAAGACAACGAGCAGTACTTC CASSSQDNEQYF
. TRBJ1-3 TRBV28 many TGTGCCAGCAGTTTTAGGGGGTACTCTGGAAACACCATATATTTT CASSFRGYSGNTIYF
. TRBJ2-7 TRBV30 many TGTGCCTGGAGCGGGAAGGTCCTATACGAGCAGTACTTC CAWSGKVLYEQYF
TRBD1 TRBJ1-5 TRBV28 . TGTGCCAGCAGTACACAGGGGAAGCCCCAGCATTTT CASSTQGKPQHF
TRBD2 TRBJ2-5 TRBV20-1 many TGCAGTGCTAGTCGTACCGGGGGGGCCGATGAGACCCAGTACTTC CSASRTGGADETQYF
. TRBJ2-7 TRBV6-5 many TGTGCCAGCAGTTACTCGAGGGAGCAGTACTTC CASSYSREQYF